The present T cell receptor (beta chain) was sequenced within a study of OX40 agonist ivuxolimab in advanced cancers. Study background: Two cutaneous melanoma patients and one hepatocellular carcinoma patient, three in all, had partial responses. Study-wide results and caveats: Average numbers of expanded clones were greater in CD8+ T cells than in CD4+.

The repertoire was sequenced with immunoSEQ multiplex PCR; TCRdb's copy has only in-frame clones and lacks some. The repertoire consists of approximately 76,000 clones, with approximately 83% occurring once and the leading ten covering roughly 6%. Trimming shortened V by 0 bases and J by 9 bases, and 16 bases separated the two germline ends. CDR3 length: 16 residues. Germline CDR1 and CDR2: SGHRS and YFSETQ. Worth noting for this clone: Its antigen is currently unknown.

Autoimmune disease history or systemic immunosuppression was exclusionary. The sequence came from an adult with an advanced solid tumor such as melanoma, head and neck, liver or kidney cancer. The chain combines TRBV5-1 with TRBJ1-6; TRBD1 might be the D (5 bases). Sequencing used CD4+ or CD8+ T cells sorted from blood, obtained in a trial of the OX40 agonist ivuxolimab. For the CDR3, the DNA is TGCGCCAGCAGCTTGGAGTACGGAAAGCAGGGTTCACCCCTCCACTTT. It encodes CASSLEYGKQGSPLHF.